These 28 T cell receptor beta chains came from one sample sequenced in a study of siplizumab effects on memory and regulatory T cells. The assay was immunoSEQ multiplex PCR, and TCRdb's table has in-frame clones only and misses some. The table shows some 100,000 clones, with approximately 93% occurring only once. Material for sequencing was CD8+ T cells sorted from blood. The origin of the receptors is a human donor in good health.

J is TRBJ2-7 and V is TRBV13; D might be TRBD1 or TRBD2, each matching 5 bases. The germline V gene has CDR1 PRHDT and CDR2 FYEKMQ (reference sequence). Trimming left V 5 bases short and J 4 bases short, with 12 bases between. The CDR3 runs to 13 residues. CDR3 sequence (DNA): TGTGCCAGCAGCCCATACGAGGGGTACGAGCAGTACTTC. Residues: CASSPYEGYEQYF.

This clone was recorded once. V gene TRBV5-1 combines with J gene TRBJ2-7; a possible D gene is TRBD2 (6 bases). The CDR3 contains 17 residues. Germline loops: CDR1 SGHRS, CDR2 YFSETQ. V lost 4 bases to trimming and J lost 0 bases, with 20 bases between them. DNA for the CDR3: TGCGCCAGCAGCCGAGACGAATACGCGGGAATCTCCTACGAGCAGTACTTC. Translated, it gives CASSRDEYAGISYEQYF.

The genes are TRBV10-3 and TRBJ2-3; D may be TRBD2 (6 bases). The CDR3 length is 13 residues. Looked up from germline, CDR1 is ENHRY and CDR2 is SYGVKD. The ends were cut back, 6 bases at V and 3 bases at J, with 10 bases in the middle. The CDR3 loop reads CAIRVGGTDTQYF. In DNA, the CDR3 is TGTGCCATCAGGGTGGGGGGAACAGATACGCAGTATTTT.

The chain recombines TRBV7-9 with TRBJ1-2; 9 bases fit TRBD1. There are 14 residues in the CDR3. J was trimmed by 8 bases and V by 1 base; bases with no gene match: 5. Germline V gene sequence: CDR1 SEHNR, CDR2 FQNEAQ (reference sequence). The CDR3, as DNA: TGTGCCAGCAGCTTAGGTGGGACAGGGAACGGCTACACCTTC. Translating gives CASSLGGTGNGYTF.

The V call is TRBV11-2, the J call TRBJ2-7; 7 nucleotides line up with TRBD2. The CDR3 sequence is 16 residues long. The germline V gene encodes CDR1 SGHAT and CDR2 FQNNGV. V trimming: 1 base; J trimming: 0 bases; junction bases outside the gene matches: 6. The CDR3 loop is CASSLVLRGTSYEQYF. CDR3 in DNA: TGTGCCAGCAGCTTAGTATTGCGGGGGACCTCCTACGAGCAGTACTTC.

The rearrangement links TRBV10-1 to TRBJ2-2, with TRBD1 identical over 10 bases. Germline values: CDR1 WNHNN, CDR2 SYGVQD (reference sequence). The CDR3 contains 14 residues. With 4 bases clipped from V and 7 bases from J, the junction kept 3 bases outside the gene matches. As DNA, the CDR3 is TGCGCCAGCAGTGGACAGGGGGCAAACGGGGAGCTGTTTTTT. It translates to CASSGQGANGELFF.

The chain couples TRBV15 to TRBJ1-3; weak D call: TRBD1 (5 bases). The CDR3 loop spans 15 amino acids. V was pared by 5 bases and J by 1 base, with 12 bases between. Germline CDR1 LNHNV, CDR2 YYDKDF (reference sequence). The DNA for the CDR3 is TGTGCCACCAGCGGGGGATTAGGGTCTGGAAACACCATATATTTT. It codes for CATSGGLGSGNTIYF.

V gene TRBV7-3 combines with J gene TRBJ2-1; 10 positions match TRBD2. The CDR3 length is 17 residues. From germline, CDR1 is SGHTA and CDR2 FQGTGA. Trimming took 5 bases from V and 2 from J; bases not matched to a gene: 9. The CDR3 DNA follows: TGTGCCAGCAGCCAGGGACCTAGCGGGGGTACCTACAATGAGCAGTTCTTC. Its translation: CASSQGPSGGTYNEQFF.

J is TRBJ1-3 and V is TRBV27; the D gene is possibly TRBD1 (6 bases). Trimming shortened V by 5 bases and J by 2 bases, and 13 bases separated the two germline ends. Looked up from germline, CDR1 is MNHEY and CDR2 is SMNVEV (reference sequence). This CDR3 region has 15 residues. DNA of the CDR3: TGTGCCAGCAGTGACAGGCTAGACGCTGGAAACACCATATATTTT. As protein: CASSDRLDAGNTIYF.

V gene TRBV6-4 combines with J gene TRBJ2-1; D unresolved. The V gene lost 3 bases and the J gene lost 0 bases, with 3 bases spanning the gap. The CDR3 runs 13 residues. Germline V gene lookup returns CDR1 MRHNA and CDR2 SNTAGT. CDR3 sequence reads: CASSESSYNEQFF. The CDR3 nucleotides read TGTGCCAGCAGTGAAAGCTCCTACAATGAGCAGTTCTTC.

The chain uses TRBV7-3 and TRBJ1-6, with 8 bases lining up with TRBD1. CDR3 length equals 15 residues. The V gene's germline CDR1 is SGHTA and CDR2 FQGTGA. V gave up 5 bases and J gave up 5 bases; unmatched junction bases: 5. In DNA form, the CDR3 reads TGTGCCAGCAGCCAAACAGGGGGGCATAATTCACCCCTCCACTTT. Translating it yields CASSQTGGHNSPLHF. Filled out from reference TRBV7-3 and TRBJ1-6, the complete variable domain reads GAGVSQTPSNKVTEKGKYVELRCDPISGHTALYWYRQSLGQGPEFLIYFQGTGAADDSGLPNDRFFAVRPEGSVSTLKIQRTERGDSAVYLCASSQTGGHNSPLHFGNGTRLTVT.

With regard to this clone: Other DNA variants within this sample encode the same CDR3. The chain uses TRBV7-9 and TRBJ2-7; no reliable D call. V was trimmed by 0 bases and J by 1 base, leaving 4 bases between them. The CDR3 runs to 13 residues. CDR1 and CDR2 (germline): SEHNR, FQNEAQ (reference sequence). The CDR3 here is CASSLAGSYEQYF. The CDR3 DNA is TGTGCCAGCAGCTTAGCCGGTTCCTACGAGCAGTACTTC.

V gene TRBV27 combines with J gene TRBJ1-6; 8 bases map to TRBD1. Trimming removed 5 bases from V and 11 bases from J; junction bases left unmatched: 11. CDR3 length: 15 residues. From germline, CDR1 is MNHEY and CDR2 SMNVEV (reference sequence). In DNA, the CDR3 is TGTGCCAGCAGTCCAGGGACAGGCAGATATACACCCCTCCACTTT. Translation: CASSPGTGRYTPLHF.

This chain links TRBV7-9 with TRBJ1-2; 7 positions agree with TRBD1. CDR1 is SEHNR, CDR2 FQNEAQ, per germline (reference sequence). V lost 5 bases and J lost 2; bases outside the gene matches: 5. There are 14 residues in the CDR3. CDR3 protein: CASSPRQGNYGYTF. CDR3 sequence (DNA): TGTGCCAGCAGCCCTCGACAGGGCAACTATGGCTACACCTTC.

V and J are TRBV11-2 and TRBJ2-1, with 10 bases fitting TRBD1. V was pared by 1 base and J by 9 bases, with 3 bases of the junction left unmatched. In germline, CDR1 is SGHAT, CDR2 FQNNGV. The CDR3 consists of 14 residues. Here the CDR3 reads CASSLGTGGLEQFF. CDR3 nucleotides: TGTGCCAGCAGCTTAGGGACAGGGGGTCTTGAGCAGTTCTTC.

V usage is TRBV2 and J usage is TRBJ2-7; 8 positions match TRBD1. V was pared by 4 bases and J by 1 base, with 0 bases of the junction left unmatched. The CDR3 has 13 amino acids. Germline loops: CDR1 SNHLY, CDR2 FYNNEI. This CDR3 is CASSGTGSYEQYF. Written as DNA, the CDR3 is TGTGCCAGCAGTGGGACAGGGTCCTACGAGCAGTACTTC.

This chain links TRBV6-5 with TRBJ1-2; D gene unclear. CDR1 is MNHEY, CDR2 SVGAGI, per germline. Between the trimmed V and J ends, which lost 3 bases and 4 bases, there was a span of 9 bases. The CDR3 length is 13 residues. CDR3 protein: CASSYGDTYGYTF. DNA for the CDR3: TGTGCCAGCAGTTATGGGGATACCTATGGCTACACCTTC.

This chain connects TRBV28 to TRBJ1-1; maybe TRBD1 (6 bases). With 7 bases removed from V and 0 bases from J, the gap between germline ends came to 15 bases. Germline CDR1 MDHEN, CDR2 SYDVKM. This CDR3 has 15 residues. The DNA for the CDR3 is TGTGCCAGCATTAGGGGGGCGGCCCTGAACACTGAAGCTTTCTTT. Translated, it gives CASIRGAALNTEAFF.

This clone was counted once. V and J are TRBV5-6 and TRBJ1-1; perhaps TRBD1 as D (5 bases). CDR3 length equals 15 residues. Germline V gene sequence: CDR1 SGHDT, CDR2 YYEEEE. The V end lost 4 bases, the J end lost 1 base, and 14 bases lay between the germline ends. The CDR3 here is CASSRNGDRNTEAFF. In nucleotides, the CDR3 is TGTGCCAGCAGCCGAAACGGAGACAGGAACACTGAAGCTTTCTTT.

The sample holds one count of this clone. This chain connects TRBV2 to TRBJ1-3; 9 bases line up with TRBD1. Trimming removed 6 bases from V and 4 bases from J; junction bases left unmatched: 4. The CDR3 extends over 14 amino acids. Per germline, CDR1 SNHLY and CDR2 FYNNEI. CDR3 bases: TGTGCCAGCAGCCACAGGGGGCCAGGAAACACCATATATTTT. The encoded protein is CASSHRGPGNTIYF.

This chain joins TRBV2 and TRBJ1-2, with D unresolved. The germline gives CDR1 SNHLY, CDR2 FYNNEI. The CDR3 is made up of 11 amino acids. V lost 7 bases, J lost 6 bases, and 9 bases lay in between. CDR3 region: CASKVADGYTF. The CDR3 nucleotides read TGTGCCAGCAAGGTGGCAGATGGCTACACCTTC.

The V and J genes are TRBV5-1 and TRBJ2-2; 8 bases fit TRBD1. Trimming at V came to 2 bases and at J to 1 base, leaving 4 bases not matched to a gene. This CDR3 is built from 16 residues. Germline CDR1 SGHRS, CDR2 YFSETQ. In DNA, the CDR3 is TGCGCCAGCAGCTTCTCAACAGGGGGGAACACCGGGGAGCTGTTTTTT. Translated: CASSFSTGGNTGELFF.

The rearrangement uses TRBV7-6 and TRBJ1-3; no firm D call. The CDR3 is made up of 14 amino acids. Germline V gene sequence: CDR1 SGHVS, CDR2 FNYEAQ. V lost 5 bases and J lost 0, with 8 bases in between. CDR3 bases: TGTGCCAGCAGCCCCCGGCACTCTGGAAACACCATATATTTT. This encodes CASSPRHSGNTIYF.

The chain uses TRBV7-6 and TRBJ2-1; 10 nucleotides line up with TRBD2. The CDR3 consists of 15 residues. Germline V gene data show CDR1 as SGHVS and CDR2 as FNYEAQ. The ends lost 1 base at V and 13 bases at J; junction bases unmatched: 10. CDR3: CASSLDGLAGVGQFF. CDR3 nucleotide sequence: TGTGCCAGCAGCTTAGATGGGCTAGCGGGAGTGGGACAGTTCTTC.

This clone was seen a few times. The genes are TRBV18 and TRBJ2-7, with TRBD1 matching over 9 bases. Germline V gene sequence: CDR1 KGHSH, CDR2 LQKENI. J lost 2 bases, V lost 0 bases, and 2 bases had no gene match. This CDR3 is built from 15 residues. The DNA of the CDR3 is TGTGCCAGCTCACCACCCCGGGACAGGGCCTACGAGCAGTACTTC. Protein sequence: CASSPPRDRAYEQYF. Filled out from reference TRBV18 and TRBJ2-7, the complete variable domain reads NAGVMQNPRHLVRRRGQEARLRCSPMKGHSHVYWYRQLPEEGLKFMVYLQKENIIDESGMPKERFSAEFPKEGPSILRIQQVVRGDSAAYFCASSPPRDRAYEQYFGPGTRLTVT.

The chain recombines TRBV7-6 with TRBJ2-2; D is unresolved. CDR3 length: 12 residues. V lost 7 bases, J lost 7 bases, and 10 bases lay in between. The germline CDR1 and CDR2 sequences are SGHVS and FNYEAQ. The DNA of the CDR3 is TGTGCCAGCACCCAGGTCGTCGGGGAGCTGTTTTTT. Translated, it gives CASTQVVGELFF.

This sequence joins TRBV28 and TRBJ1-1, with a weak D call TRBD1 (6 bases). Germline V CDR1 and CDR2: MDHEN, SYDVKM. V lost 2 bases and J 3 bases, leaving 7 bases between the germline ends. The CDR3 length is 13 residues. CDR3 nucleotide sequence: TGTGCCAGCAGTTTAAGGGGGGACACTGAAGCTTTCTTT. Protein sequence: CASSLRGDTEAFF.

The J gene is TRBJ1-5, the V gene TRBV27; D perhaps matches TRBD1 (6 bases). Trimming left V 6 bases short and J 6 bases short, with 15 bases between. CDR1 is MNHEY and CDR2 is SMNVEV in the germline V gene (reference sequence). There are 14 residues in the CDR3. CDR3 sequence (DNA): TGTGCCAGCAGAAAACAGGGTTTGGGTCAGCCCCAGCATTTT. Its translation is CASRKQGLGQPQHF.